This T cell receptor beta chain is drawn from a study of T cell responses to AZD1222 COVID-19 vaccine. Produced via immunoSEQ multiplex PCR; TCRdb's table is partial and in-frame only. The sample includes 130,000 or so clones, approximately 90% seen only once; the top ten take 6.9%. The source was peripheral blood, collected on day 0 of AZD1222 vaccination. The source is an adult in good health.

CDR3: CASGMDNSPLHF. Here the CDR3 DNA reads TGTGCCAGCGGCATGGATAATTCACCCCTCCACTTT. The chain recombines TRBV28 with TRBJ1-6; D is unclear. This CDR3 comprises 12 residues. V lost 8 bases and J lost 5, with 7 bases in between. CDR1 is MDHEN and CDR2 is SYDVKM in the germline V gene.